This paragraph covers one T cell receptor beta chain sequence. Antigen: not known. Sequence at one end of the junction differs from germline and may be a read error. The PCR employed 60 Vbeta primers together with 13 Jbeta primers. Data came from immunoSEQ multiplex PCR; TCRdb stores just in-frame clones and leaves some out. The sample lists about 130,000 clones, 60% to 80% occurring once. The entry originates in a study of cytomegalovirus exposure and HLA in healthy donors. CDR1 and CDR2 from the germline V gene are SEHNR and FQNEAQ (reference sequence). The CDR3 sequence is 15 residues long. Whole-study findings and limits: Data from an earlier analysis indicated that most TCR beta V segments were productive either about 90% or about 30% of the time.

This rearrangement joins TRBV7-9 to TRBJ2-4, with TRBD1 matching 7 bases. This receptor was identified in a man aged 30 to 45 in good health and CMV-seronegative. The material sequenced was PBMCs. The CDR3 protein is CASSFRQGTQNIRYF. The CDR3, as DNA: TGTGCCAGCAGCTTCAGACAGGGTACCCAAAACATTCGGTACTTC.